Listed below are T cell receptor beta chains from one sample, sequenced in a study of T cell repertoires in cytomegalovirus infection. From the reads, TCRdb called clonotypes with MiXCR, one entry per CDR3 protein. The profile covers about 500,000 distinct CDR3 sequences, with 25% to 35% appearing a single time and 15% to 20% taken by the ten largest. What these receptors recognize is not known. Source: cultured PBMCs, taken from culture after CMV antigen stimulation. The source of these receptors is a human donor in good health (CMV status not recorded). Some clones in this sample may be carry-over from other donors' samples. The CDR3 runs from the conserved cysteine through the conserved F or W. Each record gives: D gene, J gene, V gene, clone size, CDR3 protein, CDR3 DNA. D genes are given only for firm matches. Not every row has a clone size; where given, it reads once, few, many or a size class.

d_call: TRBD2
j_call: TRBJ2-1
v_call: TRBV2
clone_size: .
cdr3_aa: CASRIAGEEFF
cdr3_nt: TGTGCCAGCAGAATAGCGGGAGAGGAGTTCTTC

d_call: .
j_call: TRBJ2-2
v_call: TRBV6-2/TRBV6-3
clone_size: few
cdr3_aa: CASSYSIMPTSQRLFF
cdr3_nt: TGTGCCAGCAGTTACTCGATTATGCCAACAAGTCAGCGGCTGTTTTTT

d_call: .
j_call: TRBJ1-4
v_call: TRBV27
clone_size: few
cdr3_aa: CASSPRDKANEKLFF
cdr3_nt: TGTGCCAGCAGCCCCAGGGATAAGGCTAATGAAAAACTGTTTTTT

d_call: TRBD1
j_call: TRBJ2-1
v_call: TRBV5-4
clone_size: .
cdr3_aa: CASSLGSGQVHNEQFF
cdr3_nt: TGTGCCAGCAGCTTAGGGTCGGGACAGGTCCACAATGAGCAGTTCTTC

d_call: TRBD2
j_call: TRBJ2-3
v_call: TRBV29-1
clone_size: few
cdr3_aa: CSVDPLAGGVNTQYF
cdr3_nt: TGCAGCGTTGATCCACTAGCGGGAGGGGTGAATACGCAGTATTTT

d_call: .
j_call: TRBJ1-5
v_call: TRBV20-1
clone_size: .
cdr3_aa: CSAMEGEGVRQPQHF
cdr3_nt: TGCAGTGCTATGGAAGGGGAAGGGGTACGACAGCCCCAGCATTTT

d_call: .
j_call: TRBJ2-7
v_call: TRBV19
clone_size: many
cdr3_aa: CASHGPSYEQYF
cdr3_nt: TGTGCCAGTCATGGACCCTCCTACGAGCAGTACTTC

d_call: TRBD2
j_call: TRBJ2-2
v_call: TRBV19
clone_size: .
cdr3_aa: CASSPLSGRDSGELFF
cdr3_nt: TGTGCCAGTAGTCCACTTAGCGGGAGGGACTCCGGGGAGCTGTTTTTT

d_call: TRBD1
j_call: TRBJ2-3
v_call: TRBV11-2
clone_size: .
cdr3_aa: CASSFGQGLQNTDTQYF
cdr3_nt: TGTGCCAGCAGCTTCGGACAGGGCCTACAGAACACAGATACGCAGTATTTT

d_call: .
j_call: TRBJ2-2
v_call: TRBV28
clone_size: few
cdr3_aa: CASSSSGTWGGELFF
cdr3_nt: TGTGCCAGCAGTTCCTCAGGCACTTGGGGCGGGGAGCTGTTTTTT

d_call: .
j_call: TRBJ1-6
v_call: TRBV7-2
clone_size: few
cdr3_aa: CASSLAAPGGSYNSPLHF
cdr3_nt: TGTGCCAGCAGCTTAGCGGCCCCGGGGGGCTCCTATAATTCACCCCTCCACTTT

d_call: TRBD2
j_call: TRBJ2-3
v_call: TRBV7-2
clone_size: .
cdr3_aa: CASSLGGGTSGFTDTQYF
cdr3_nt: TGTGCCAGCAGCTTAGGCGGGGGGACTAGCGGCTTCACAGATACGCAGTATTTT

d_call: .
j_call: TRBJ1-2
v_call: TRBV19
clone_size: .
cdr3_aa: CASSVERNYGYTF
cdr3_nt: TGTGCCAGTTCGGTGGAGCGAAACTATGGCTACACCTTC

d_call: .
j_call: TRBJ2-3
v_call: TRBV15
clone_size: .
cdr3_aa: CATSRDPSGTPSTDTQYF
cdr3_nt: TGTGCCACCAGCAGAGACCCCTCAGGGACCCCTAGCACAGATACGCAGTATTTT

d_call: TRBD2
j_call: TRBJ2-6
v_call: TRBV10-3
clone_size: few
cdr3_aa: CAISGSLAGAGGANVLTF
cdr3_nt: TGTGCCATCAGTGGGAGTCTAGCGGGAGCTGGAGGGGCCAACGTCCTGACTTTC

d_call: .
j_call: TRBJ2-2
v_call: TRBV14
clone_size: .
cdr3_aa: CASSQRPNTGELFF
cdr3_nt: TGTGCCAGCAGCCAAAGACCGAACACCGGGGAGCTGTTTTTT

d_call: .
j_call: TRBJ2-7
v_call: TRBV20-1
clone_size: few
cdr3_aa: CSAPSRSSYEQYF
cdr3_nt: TGCAGTGCCCCGAGTCGCAGTTCCTACGAGCAGTACTTC

d_call: TRBD1
j_call: TRBJ1-2
v_call: TRBV20-1
clone_size: many
cdr3_aa: CSPRQGVEYGYTF
cdr3_nt: TGCAGTCCAAGACAGGGGGTAGAGTATGGCTACACCTTC

d_call: TRBD1
j_call: TRBJ1-3
v_call: TRBV28
clone_size: .
cdr3_aa: CASSFSGGQGSTIYF
cdr3_nt: TGTGCCAGCAGTTTCTCCGGGGGACAGGGTAGCACCATATATTTT

d_call: TRBD2
j_call: TRBJ2-3
v_call: TRBV28
clone_size: .
cdr3_aa: CASSLVGTSENTQYF
cdr3_nt: TGTGCCAGCAGTTTAGTCGGGACTAGCGAAAATACGCAGTATTTT

d_call: .
j_call: TRBJ2-2
v_call: TRBV5-6
clone_size: .
cdr3_aa: CASSSLTELELTGELFF
cdr3_nt: TGTGCCAGCAGCTCGCTCACAGAGCTTGAACTCACCGGGGAGCTGTTTTTT

d_call: .
j_call: TRBJ2-1
v_call: TRBV6-2/TRBV6-3
clone_size: .
cdr3_aa: CASSYSGSGNNEQFF
cdr3_nt: TGTGCCAGCAGTTACTCCGGGAGTGGCAACAATGAGCAGTTCTTC

d_call: .
j_call: TRBJ2-3
v_call: TRBV7-2
clone_size: .
cdr3_aa: CASSFPQQDTQYF
cdr3_nt: TGTGCCAGCAGTTTTCCTCAGCAAGATACGCAGTATTTT

d_call: TRBD2
j_call: TRBJ2-7
v_call: TRBV27
clone_size: .
cdr3_aa: CASSLYKGLAGGEQYF
cdr3_nt: TGTGCCAGCAGTTTATACAAGGGGCTAGCGGGAGGCGAGCAGTACTTC

d_call: .
j_call: TRBJ1-2
v_call: TRBV2
clone_size: few
cdr3_aa: CASSEDVNYGYTF
cdr3_nt: TGTGCCAGCAGTGAAGACGTAAACTATGGCTACACCTTC

d_call: .
j_call: TRBJ1-1
v_call: TRBV7-2
clone_size: .
cdr3_aa: CASSRDRRTEAFF
cdr3_nt: TGTGCCAGCAGCCGAGACAGGCGAACTGAAGCTTTCTTT

d_call: TRBD1
j_call: TRBJ1-1
v_call: TRBV20-1
clone_size: .
cdr3_aa: CSARDVRGHTEAFF
cdr3_nt: TGCAGTGCTAGAGATGTCAGGGGGCACACTGAAGCTTTCTTT

d_call: .
j_call: TRBJ2-2
v_call: TRBV12-3/TRBV12-4
clone_size: few
cdr3_aa: CASSFQVSGELFF
cdr3_nt: .

d_call: .
j_call: TRBJ1-1
v_call: TRBV5-4
clone_size: .
cdr3_aa: CASSLESSPEAFF
cdr3_nt: TGTGCCAGCAGCTTGGAGAGTAGCCCTGAAGCTTTCTTT

d_call: TRBD1
j_call: TRBJ1-5
v_call: TRBV12-3/TRBV12-4
clone_size: few
cdr3_aa: CASSVQGINQPQHF
cdr3_nt: TGTGCCAGCAGTGTACAGGGGATCAATCAGCCCCAGCATTTT

d_call: TRBD2
j_call: TRBJ2-3
v_call: TRBV7-2
clone_size: many
cdr3_aa: CASSASGSSDTQYF
cdr3_nt: TGTGCCAGCAGCGCTAGCGGGAGCTCAGATACGCAGTATTTT

d_call: .
j_call: TRBJ2-7
v_call: TRBV11-1
clone_size: few
cdr3_aa: CASSWGPGEQYF
cdr3_nt: TGTGCCAGCAGCTGGGGCCCAGGAGAGCAGTACTTC

d_call: .
j_call: TRBJ1-2
v_call: TRBV12-3/TRBV12-4
clone_size: few
cdr3_aa: CASSTPGRSNYGYTF
cdr3_nt: TGTGCCAGCAGTACCCCGGGTCGGTCCAACTATGGCTACACCTTC

d_call: TRBD1
j_call: TRBJ1-2
v_call: TRBV6-6
clone_size: few
cdr3_aa: CASILTGTGAEVDGYTF
cdr3_nt: TGTGCCAGCATTCTAACCGGGACAGGGGCCGAAGTAGACGGCTACACCTTC

d_call: .
j_call: TRBJ2-2
v_call: TRBV11-2
clone_size: .
cdr3_aa: CASSLGLTNTGELFF
cdr3_nt: TGTGCCAGCAGCTTAGGTCTGACGAACACCGGGGAGCTGTTTTTT

d_call: TRBD2
j_call: TRBJ2-7
v_call: TRBV29-1
clone_size: .
cdr3_aa: CSVEDRGGGNYEQYF
cdr3_nt: TGCAGCGTTGAAGATCGTGGGGGGGGGAACTACGAGCAGTACTTC

d_call: .
j_call: TRBJ1-3
v_call: TRBV12-3/TRBV12-4
clone_size: few
cdr3_aa: CASSAPGRLRGNTIYF
cdr3_nt: TGTGCCAGCAGCGCCCCAGGGCGGTTGAGGGGGAACACCATATATTTT

d_call: TRBD1
j_call: TRBJ2-1
v_call: TRBV5-4
clone_size: .
cdr3_aa: CASTGQGGNEQFF
cdr3_nt: TGTGCCAGCACCGGACAGGGCGGCAATGAGCAGTTCTTC

d_call: .
j_call: TRBJ2-7
v_call: TRBV2
clone_size: few
cdr3_aa: CASSDKGDIYEQYF
cdr3_nt: TGTGCCAGCAGCGATAAAGGGGACATCTACGAGCAGTACTTC

d_call: .
j_call: TRBJ2-1
v_call: TRBV28
clone_size: .
cdr3_aa: CASSPPETRRSEAYNEQFF
cdr3_nt: TGTGCCAGCAGTCCACCCGAGACCCGACGTAGCGAAGCCTACAATGAGCAGTTCTTC

d_call: TRBD1
j_call: TRBJ2-1
v_call: TRBV28
clone_size: .
cdr3_aa: CASSLKYRGRNEQFF
cdr3_nt: TGTGCCAGCAGTTTAAAGTACAGGGGCCGGAATGAGCAGTTCTTC

d_call: .
j_call: TRBJ1-1
v_call: TRBV7-4
clone_size: .
cdr3_aa: CASSLESSGRPEAFF
cdr3_nt: TGTGCCAGCAGCTTAGAATCGTCAGGGCGACCTGAAGCTTTCTTT

d_call: TRBD2
j_call: TRBJ2-1
v_call: TRBV4-3
clone_size: .
cdr3_aa: CASSQEEASGYNEQFF
cdr3_nt: TGCGCCAGCAGCCAAGAGGAGGCTAGCGGGTACAATGAGCAGTTCTTC

d_call: .
j_call: TRBJ2-2
v_call: TRBV12-3/TRBV12-4
clone_size: .
cdr3_aa: CASTPPANTGELFF
cdr3_nt: TGTGCCAGCACCCCCCCCGCGAACACCGGGGAGCTGTTTTTT

d_call: TRBD2
j_call: TRBJ2-1
v_call: TRBV20-1
clone_size: .
cdr3_aa: CSASRLAVHSYNEQFF
cdr3_nt: TGCAGTGCTAGCAGACTAGCGGTTCACTCCTACAATGAGCAGTTCTTC

d_call: .
j_call: TRBJ2-5
v_call: TRBV7-8
clone_size: .
cdr3_aa: CASARGAQETQYF
cdr3_nt: TGTGCCAGCGCCCGGGGGGCTCAGGAGACCCAGTACTTC

d_call: TRBD2
j_call: TRBJ2-5
v_call: TRBV6-5
clone_size: .
cdr3_aa: CARTSAGVRRQETQYF
cdr3_nt: TGTGCCAGAACCTCAGCGGGAGTAAGGAGACAAGAGACCCAGTACTTC

d_call: TRBD2
j_call: TRBJ2-1
v_call: TRBV7-6
clone_size: few
cdr3_aa: CASSNARASGRASREFF
cdr3_nt: TGTGCCAGCAGCAACGCCCGGGCCAGCGGGAGGGCCAGTAGAGAGTTCTTC

d_call: .
j_call: TRBJ1-2
v_call: TRBV27
clone_size: few
cdr3_aa: CASSPNWAPEYGYTF
cdr3_nt: TGTGCCAGCAGTCCAAATTGGGCCCCGGAGTATGGCTACACCTTC

d_call: .
j_call: TRBJ2-6
v_call: TRBV20-1
clone_size: .
cdr3_aa: CSASIRGFRAGANVLTF
cdr3_nt: TGCAGTGCTAGCATACGGGGCTTCAGGGCCGGGGCCAACGTCCTGACTTTC